In this sample, the clone carrying this T cell receptor (beta chain) turned up a few times. The antigen remains undetermined. The data stem from a study of cytomegalovirus exposure and HLA in healthy donors. Study overall: As released early, the data held 80 million to 90 million unique TCRs from HLA-typed donors.

Regarding the study as a whole: An analysis done earlier found most TCR beta V segments productive about 87% or about 30% of the time. Most TCR sequences were seen very rarely across donors, but some public TCRs occurred in many.

Germline CDR1 is LNHDA and CDR2 is SQIVND (reference sequence). V lost 5 bases, J lost 11 bases, and 10 bases stayed unmatched. This CDR3 region has 15 residues. Primers: 60 Vbeta forward and 13 Jbeta reverse. The assay was immunoSEQ multiplex PCR, and TCRdb's table has in-frame clones only and misses some. Of over 150,000 clones listed, roughly 85% are singletons. The receptor was derived from a middle-aged man in good health and CMV-seronegative. The rearrangement joins TRBV19 to TRBJ2-1; 12 bases are shared with TRBD2. The sample taken for sequencing was PBMCs. This CDR3 is CASSLAGGVATKQFF. For the CDR3, the DNA is TGTGCCAGTAGTCTAGCGGGAGGGGTTGCGACCAAGCAGTTCTTC.